The clone carrying this TCR beta chain was seen a handful of times. Its target is not known. This sample was included in a study of cytomegalovirus exposure and HLA in healthy donors. Study-level findings and limits: It was reportedly the case that the classifier diagnosed cytomegalovirus status with high specificity and sensitivity.

Here immunoSEQ multiplex PCR was the method, and the copy in TCRdb shows in-frame clones only, minus some. This table has around 350,000 clones, approximately 90% appearing once. J lost 2 bases, V lost 4 bases, and 1 base had no gene match. The CDR3 has 13 amino acids. The germline gives CDR1 MNHEY, CDR2 SMNVEV (reference sequence). Sequencing input: PBMCs. This receptor was identified in a woman under 30 in good health and CMV-seronegative. The chain carries TRBV27 and TRBJ2-7; 8 bases match TRBD1. CDR3 protein: CASSSTGAYEQYF. CDR3 DNA: TGTGCCAGCAGTTCGACAGGGGCCTACGAGCAGTACTTC.